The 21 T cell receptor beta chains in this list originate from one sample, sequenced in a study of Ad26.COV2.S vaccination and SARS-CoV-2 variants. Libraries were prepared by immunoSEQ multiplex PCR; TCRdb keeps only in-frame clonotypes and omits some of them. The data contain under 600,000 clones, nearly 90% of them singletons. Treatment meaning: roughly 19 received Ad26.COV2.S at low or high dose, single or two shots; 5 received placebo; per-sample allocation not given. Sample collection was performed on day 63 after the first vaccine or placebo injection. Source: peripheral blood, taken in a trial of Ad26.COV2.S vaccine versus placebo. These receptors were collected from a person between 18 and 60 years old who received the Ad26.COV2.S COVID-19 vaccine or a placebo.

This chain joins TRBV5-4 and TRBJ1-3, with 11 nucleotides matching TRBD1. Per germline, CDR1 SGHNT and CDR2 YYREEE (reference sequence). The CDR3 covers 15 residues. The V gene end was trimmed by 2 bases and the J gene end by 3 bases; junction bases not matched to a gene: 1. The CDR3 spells CASSFGTGGGNTIYF. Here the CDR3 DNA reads TGTGCCAGCAGCTTTGGGACAGGGGGTGGAAACACCATATATTTT.

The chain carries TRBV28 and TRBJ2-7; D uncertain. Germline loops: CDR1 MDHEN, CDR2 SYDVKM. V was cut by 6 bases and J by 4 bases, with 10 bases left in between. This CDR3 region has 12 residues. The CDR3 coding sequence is TGTGCCAGCAGGTTCAGGCTTTACGAGCAGTACTTC. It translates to CASRFRLYEQYF.

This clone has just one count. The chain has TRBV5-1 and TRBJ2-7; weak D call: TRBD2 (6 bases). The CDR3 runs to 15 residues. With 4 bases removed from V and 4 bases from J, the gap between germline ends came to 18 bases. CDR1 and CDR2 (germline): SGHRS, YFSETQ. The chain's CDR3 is CASSPLGREKYEQYF. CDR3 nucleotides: TGCGCCAGCAGCCCTTTGGGACGGGAGAAGTACGAGCAGTACTTC.

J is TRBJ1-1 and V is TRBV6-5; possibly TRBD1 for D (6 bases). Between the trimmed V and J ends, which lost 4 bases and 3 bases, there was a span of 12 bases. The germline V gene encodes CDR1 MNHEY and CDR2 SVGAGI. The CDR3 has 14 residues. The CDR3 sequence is CASSFGGRDTEAFF. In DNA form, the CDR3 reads TGTGCCAGCAGTTTTGGGGGGCGGGACACTGAAGCTTTCTTT.

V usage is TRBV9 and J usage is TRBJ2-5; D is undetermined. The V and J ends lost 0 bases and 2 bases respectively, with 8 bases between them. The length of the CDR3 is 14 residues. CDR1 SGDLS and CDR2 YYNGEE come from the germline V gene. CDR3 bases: TGTGCCAGCAGCGTAGACCTGGAACAAGAGACCCAGTACTTC. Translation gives CASSVDLEQETQYF.

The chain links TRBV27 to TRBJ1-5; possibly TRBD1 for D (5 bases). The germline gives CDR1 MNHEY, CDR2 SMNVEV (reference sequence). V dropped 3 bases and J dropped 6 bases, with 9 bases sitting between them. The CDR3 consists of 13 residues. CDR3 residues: CASSLRGAQPQHF. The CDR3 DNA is TGTGCCAGCAGTTTGAGGGGCGCTCAGCCCCAGCATTTT.

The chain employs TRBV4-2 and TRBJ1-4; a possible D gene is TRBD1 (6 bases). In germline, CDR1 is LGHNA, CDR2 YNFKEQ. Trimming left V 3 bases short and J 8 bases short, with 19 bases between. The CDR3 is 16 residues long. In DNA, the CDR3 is TGTGCCAGCAGCCAGAAAACAGGGTTTAATATCGAAAAACTGTTTTTT. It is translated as CASSQKTGFNIEKLFF.

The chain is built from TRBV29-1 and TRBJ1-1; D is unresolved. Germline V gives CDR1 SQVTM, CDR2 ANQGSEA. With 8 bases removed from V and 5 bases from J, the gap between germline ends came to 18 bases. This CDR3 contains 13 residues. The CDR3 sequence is CSHFRALGTEAFF. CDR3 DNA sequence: TGCAGCCACTTTCGGGCGTTGGGGACTGAAGCTTTCTTT.

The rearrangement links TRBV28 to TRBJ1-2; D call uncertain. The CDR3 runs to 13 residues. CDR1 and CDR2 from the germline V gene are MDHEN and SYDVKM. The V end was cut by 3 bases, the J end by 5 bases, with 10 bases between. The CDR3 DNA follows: TGTGCCAGCAGTTTCCGCCAGGCATATGGCTACACCTTC. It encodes CASSFRQAYGYTF.

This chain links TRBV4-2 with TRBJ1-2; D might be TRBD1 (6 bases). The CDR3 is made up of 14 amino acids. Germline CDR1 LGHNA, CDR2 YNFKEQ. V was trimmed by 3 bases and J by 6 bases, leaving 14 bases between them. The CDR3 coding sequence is TGTGCCAGCAGCCAGACCAGGGCAGGGGATGGCTACACCTTC. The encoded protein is CASSQTRAGDGYTF.

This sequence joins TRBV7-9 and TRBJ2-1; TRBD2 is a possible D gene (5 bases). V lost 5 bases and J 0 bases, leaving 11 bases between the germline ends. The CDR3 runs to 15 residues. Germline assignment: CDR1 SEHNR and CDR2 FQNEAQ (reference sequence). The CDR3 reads CASSPAGISYNEQFF. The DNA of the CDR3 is TGTGCCAGCAGCCCCGCCGGGATCTCCTACAATGAGCAGTTCTTC. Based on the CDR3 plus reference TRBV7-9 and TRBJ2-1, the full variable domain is DTGVSQNPRHKITKRGQNVTFRCDPISEHNRLYWYRQTLGQGPEFLTYFQNEAQLEKSRLLSDRFSAERPKGSFSTLEIQRTEQGDSAMYLCASSPAGISYNEQFFGPGTRLTVL.

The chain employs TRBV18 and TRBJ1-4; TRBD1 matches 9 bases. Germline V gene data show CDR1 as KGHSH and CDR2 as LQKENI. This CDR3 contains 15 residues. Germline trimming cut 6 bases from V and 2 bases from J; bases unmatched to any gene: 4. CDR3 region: CASSRQGVTNEKLFF. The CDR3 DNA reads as TGTGCCAGCTCCCGACAGGGGGTCACTAATGAAAAACTGTTTTTT.

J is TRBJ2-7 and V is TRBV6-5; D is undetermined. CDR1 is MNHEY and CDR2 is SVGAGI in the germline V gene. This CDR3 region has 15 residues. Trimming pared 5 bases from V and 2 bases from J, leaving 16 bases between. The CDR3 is CASSTTSASAYEQYF. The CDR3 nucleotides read TGTGCCAGCAGTACCACCTCCGCGTCTGCCTACGAGCAGTACTTC.

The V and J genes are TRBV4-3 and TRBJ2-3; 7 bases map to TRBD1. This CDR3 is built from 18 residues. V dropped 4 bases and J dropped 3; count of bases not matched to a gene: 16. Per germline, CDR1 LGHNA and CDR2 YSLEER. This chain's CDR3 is CASSPQKILTRGTDTQYF. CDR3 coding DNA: TGCGCCAGCAGCCCACAAAAGATCTTAACCAGGGGGACAGATACGCAGTATTTT.

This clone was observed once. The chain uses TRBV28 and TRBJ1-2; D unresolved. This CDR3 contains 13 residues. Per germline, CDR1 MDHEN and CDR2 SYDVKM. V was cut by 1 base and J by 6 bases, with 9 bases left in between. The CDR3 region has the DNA TGTGCCAGCAGTTTATCCAGCTACAATGGCTACACCTTC. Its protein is CASSLSSYNGYTF.

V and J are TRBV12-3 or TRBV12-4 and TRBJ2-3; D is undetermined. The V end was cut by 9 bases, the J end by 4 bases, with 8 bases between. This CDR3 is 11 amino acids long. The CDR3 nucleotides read TGTGCCAGTTTATATGCAGATACGCAGTATTTT. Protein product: CASLYADTQYF.

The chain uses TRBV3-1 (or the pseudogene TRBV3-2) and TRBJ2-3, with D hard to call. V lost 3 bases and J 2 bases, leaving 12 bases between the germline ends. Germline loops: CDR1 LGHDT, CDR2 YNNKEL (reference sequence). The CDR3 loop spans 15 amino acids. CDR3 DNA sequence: TGTGCCAGCAGCCAGGCGGACGTCTTCACAGATACGCAGTATTTT. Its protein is CASSQADVFTDTQYF.

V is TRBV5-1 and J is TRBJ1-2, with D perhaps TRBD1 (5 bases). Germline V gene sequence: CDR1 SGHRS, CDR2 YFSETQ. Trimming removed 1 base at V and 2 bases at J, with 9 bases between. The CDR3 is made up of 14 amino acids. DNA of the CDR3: TGCGCCAGCAGCTTGTGGGACGGAAACTATGGCTACACCTTC. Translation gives CASSLWDGNYGYTF.

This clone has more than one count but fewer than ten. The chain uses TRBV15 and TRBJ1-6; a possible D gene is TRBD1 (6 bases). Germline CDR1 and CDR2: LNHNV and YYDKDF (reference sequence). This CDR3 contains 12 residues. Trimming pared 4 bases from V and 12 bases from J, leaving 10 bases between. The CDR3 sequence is CATSILTGPLHF. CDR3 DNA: TGTGCCACCAGCATCCTGACAGGACCCCTCCACTTT.

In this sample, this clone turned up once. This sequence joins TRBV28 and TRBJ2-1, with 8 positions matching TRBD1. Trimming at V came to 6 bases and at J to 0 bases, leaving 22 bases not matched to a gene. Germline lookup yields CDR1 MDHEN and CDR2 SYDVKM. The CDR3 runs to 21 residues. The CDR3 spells CASSPPLGQGTVGRSYNEQFF. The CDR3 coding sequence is TGTGCCAGCAGCCCACCTCTAGGACAGGGCACGGTCGGTCGCTCCTACAATGAGCAGTTCTTC.

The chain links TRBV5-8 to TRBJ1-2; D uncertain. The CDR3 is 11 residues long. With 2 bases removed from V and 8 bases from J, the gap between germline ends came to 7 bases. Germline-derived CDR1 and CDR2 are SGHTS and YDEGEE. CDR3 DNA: TGTGCCAGCAGCTTTGCCCCCGGCTACACCTTC. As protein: CASSFAPGYTF.